The 14 T cell receptor beta chains below all came from one sample that was sequenced in a study of T cells after yellow fever vaccination. TCRdb re-called the 5' RACE reads through MiXCR, storing one row per CDR3 protein. The table lists 620,000 or so distinct CDR3 sequences, less than 20% of them singletons, with roughly 17% in the top ten. Sequencing used PBMCs, obtained 5 days after the first yellow fever vaccination. The receptors were sampled from a man aged 18 to 30 who received the YFV17D yellow fever vaccine.

The sample holds a few counts of this clonotype. The CDR3 region is CSASGTGAGGELFF. CDR3 in DNA: TGCAGCGCTTCCGGGACAGGGGCAGGGGGGGAGCTGTTTTTT. V is TRBV29-1 and J is TRBJ2-2, with 10 bases lining up with TRBD1. The trim removed 7 bases at V and 8 bases at J, leaving 10 bases unmatched. The CDR3 extends over 14 amino acids. Germline CDR1 is SQVTM and CDR2 is ANQGSEA.

The V call is TRBV18, the J call TRBJ2-5; D is ambiguous. The CDR3 totals 13 residues. V was trimmed by 2 bases and J by 3 bases, leaving 7 bases between them. Germline assignment: CDR1 KGHSH and CDR2 LQKENI. The chain's CDR3 is CASSPIQKETQYF. DNA for the CDR3: TGTGCCAGCTCACCAATACAGAAAGAGACCCAGTACTTC.

This clonotype was seen repeatedly, ten times or more. The V call is TRBV3-1, the J call TRBJ2-3, with D perhaps TRBD1 or TRBD2 (5 bases each). V was cut by 3 bases and J by 5 bases, with 15 bases left in between. Germline V gene sequence: CDR1 LGHDT, CDR2 YNNKEL (reference sequence). This CDR3 is 15 amino acids long. CDR3 in amino acids: CASSHRGSVGDTQYF. In DNA, the CDR3 is TGTGCCAGCAGCCACCGGGGCAGTGTAGGAGATACGCAGTATTTT.

This clonotype was detected only a few times. The chain uses TRBV18 and TRBJ1-1; D uncertain. Trimming pared 3 bases from V and 0 bases from J, leaving 8 bases between. This CDR3 comprises 14 residues. Germline values: CDR1 KGHSH, CDR2 LQKENI. This CDR3 is CASSPAFMNTEAFF. The CDR3 DNA is TGTGCCAGCTCACCTGCCTTTATGAACACTGAAGCTTTCTTT.

The chain links TRBV7-9 to TRBJ2-5; 9 bases match TRBD1. The CDR3 sequence is 15 residues long. Germline-derived CDR1 and CDR2 are SEHNR and FQNEAQ (reference sequence). J was trimmed by 5 bases and V by 8 bases; bases with no gene match: 12. CDR3 DNA: TGTGCCAGCGGCTCCCACAGGGGGCATAGGGAGACCCAGTACTTC. Protein sequence: CASGSHRGHRETQYF.

V gene TRBV28 combines with J gene TRBJ2-3; 8 nucleotides align to TRBD2. Germline CDR1 and CDR2: MDHEN and SYDVKM. With 5 bases clipped from V and 4 bases from J, the junction kept 5 bases outside the gene matches. The CDR3 covers 14 residues. The CDR3 nucleotides are TGTGCCAGCAGTCCACCCGGGGGGGCAGATACGCAGTATTTT. It translates to CASSPPGGADTQYF.

This clonotype was found a few times. V usage is TRBV6-1 and J usage is TRBJ2-3, with D perhaps given as TRBD1 or TRBD2 (5 bases each). The germline V and J ends were trimmed by 6 bases and 6 bases, with 16 bases remaining between them. CDR3 size: 14 residues. The germline gives CDR1 MNHNS, CDR2 SASEGT. The CDR3 reads CASSLMGETDTQYF. CDR3 coding DNA: TGTGCCAGCAGCCTAATGGGGGAGACGGATACGCAGTATTTT.

The V and J genes are TRBV7-9 and TRBJ2-1; the match to TRBD2 covers 7 bases. The germline CDR1 and CDR2 sequences are SEHNR and FQNEAQ (reference sequence). V was pared by 6 bases and J by 5 bases, with 10 bases of the junction left unmatched. CDR3 length: 15 residues. The CDR3 coding sequence is TGTGCCAGCAGATCGGAGGCTAGCGGAAACAATGAGCAGTTCTTC. Translating it yields CASRSEASGNNEQFF.

In its sample, this clonotype was seen once. V usage is TRBV5-1 and J usage is TRBJ2-3; 7 bases are a match to TRBD1. Germline CDR1 is SGHRS and CDR2 is YFSETQ. The V and J ends lost 4 bases and 2 bases, in that order; junction bases with no gene match: 4. The CDR3 runs 14 residues. The CDR3 DNA sequence: TGCGCCAGCAGCCCTACAGGGGCCACAGATACGCAGTATTTT. It is translated as CASSPTGATDTQYF.

This clonotype was seen more than once but under ten times. The chain links TRBV12-3 or TRBV12-4 to TRBJ2-5; D is uncertain. The V end was cut by 6 bases, the J end by 5 bases, with 13 bases between. The CDR3 is 13 residues long. Here the CDR3 DNA reads TGTGCCAGCAGCTCCGGGCCCTGGGAGACCCAGTACTTC. This sequence encodes CASSSGPWETQYF.

The chain has TRBV7-9 and TRBJ2-2; D is undetermined. This CDR3 is 15 amino acids long. Germline CDR1 is SEHNR and CDR2 is FQNEAQ (reference sequence). Deletions cut 5 bases from V and 7 bases from J, with 17 bases between. CDR3 sequence: CASSPTFGMGGELFF. The CDR3 bases are TGTGCCAGCAGCCCGACCTTTGGGATGGGCGGGGAGCTGTTTTTT.

This clonotype showed up just a few times. V and J are TRBV29-1 and TRBJ1-2, with no clear D. The CDR3 is 12 amino acids. V was pared by 5 bases and J by 4 bases, with 11 bases between. The germline CDR1 and CDR2 sequences are SQVTM and ANQGSEA. CDR3 coding DNA: TGCAGCGTTCTCAAAGACGGCTATGGCTACACCTTC. The encoded protein is CSVLKDGYGYTF.

The V and J genes are TRBV5-1 and TRBJ2-5; D unclear. The CDR3 totals 14 residues. Germline CDR1 SGHRS, CDR2 YFSETQ. V dropped 1 base and J dropped 2 bases, with 9 bases sitting between them. The CDR3 sequence is CASSLFQSQETQYF. CDR3 DNA: TGCGCCAGCAGCTTGTTTCAGAGTCAAGAGACCCAGTACTTC.

This chain connects TRBV19 to TRBJ2-3; TRBD2 agrees at 12 bases. CDR3 length equals 19 residues. The V and J ends lost 8 bases and 0 bases, in that order; junction bases with no gene match: 15. The germline V gene encodes CDR1 LNHDA and CDR2 SQIVND (reference sequence). The CDR3 DNA reads TGTGCCAGTGGCCAGACTAGCGGGGGCCGGGGCTATAGCACAGATACGCAGTATTTT. Translated, it gives CASGQTSGGRGYSTDTQYF.